This T cell receptor beta chain was recovered during a study of response to subunit inactivated influenza vaccine. The study's findings and limits: Each seasonal influenza vaccination recruits few new T cells, the authors suggested.

CDR1 is SQVTM and CDR2 is ANQGSEA in the germline V gene. The CDR3 loop spans 15 amino acids. The V and J ends lost 2 bases and 0 bases respectively, with 13 bases between them. A single record per CDR3 protein comes from TCRdb applying MiXCR to the RT-PCR reads. The sample contains more than 700,000 distinct CDR3 sequences, about 20% of which appear only once. This clonotype was counted between two and nine times. Antigen unknown. This specimen was PBMCs from blood, taken more than 4 days after vaccination. This receptor was identified in a man aged 45-65 years who received an inactivated influenza vaccine. V is TRBV29-1 and J is TRBJ1-1, with D possibly matching TRBD1 (5 bases). DNA of the CDR3: TGCAGCGTTGAAAGGGGAGAGTTCATGAACACTGAAGCTTTCTTT. Encoded protein: CSVERGEFMNTEAFF.